This record covers a single TCR beta chain. The sample belongs to a study of cytomegalovirus exposure and HLA in healthy donors. Germline lookup yields CDR1 LNHDA and CDR2 SQIVND (reference sequence). Trimming cost V 6 bases and J 6 bases; bases outside gene matches: 6. The CDR3 runs 14 residues. The study ran its PCR with 60 Vbeta and 13 Jbeta primers. Generated by immunoSEQ multiplex PCR, the TCRdb table keeps only in-frame clones and is missing some. Of more than 150,000 clones in the sample, 82% were seen once. The V call is TRBV19, the J call TRBJ2-1, with 9 bases matching TRBD2. The TCR comes from a woman in her 50s in good health and CMV-seropositive. The sequencing sample was made of PBMCs. The DNA for the CDR3 is TGTGCCAGTAGCCTTAGCGGGGGAGCCAATGAGCAGTTCTTC. It specifies CASSLSGGANEQFF. Complete variable domain (other parts from reference TRBV19 and TRBJ2-1): DGGITQSPKYLFRKEGQNVTLSCEQNLNHDAMYWYRQDPGQGLRLIYYSQIVNDFQKGDIAEGYSVSREKKESFPLTVTSAQKNPTAFYLCASSLSGGANEQFFGPGTRLTVL.